This T cell receptor (beta chain) comes out of a study of cytomegalovirus exposure and HLA in healthy donors. The V end lost 5 bases, the J end lost 0 bases, and 13 bases lay between the germline ends. The germline V gene encodes CDR1 SEHNR and CDR2 FQNEAQ (reference sequence). This CDR3 is built from 15 residues. PCR employed 60 Vbeta and 13 Jbeta primers. Generated by immunoSEQ multiplex PCR, the TCRdb table keeps only in-frame clones and is missing some. Found here are more than 85,000 clones, more than 60% of them singletons; the top ten hold under 2.5%. The sequencing input was PBMCs. V gene TRBV7-9 combines with J gene TRBJ1-1; D is unclear. The sequence was collected from a boy aged 10-17 years in good health and CMV-seronegative. As DNA, the CDR3 is TGTGCCAGCAGCCCTAGGGAGGGTATGAACACTGAAGCTTTCTTT. Encoded protein: CASSPREGMNTEAFF.